This TCR beta chain originates from a study of yellow fever vaccine responses in identical twins. General study findings and limits: After vaccination, twins' T cell response reportedly seemed partly convergent, partly personalized.

The germline V gene has CDR1 MNHNS and CDR2 SASEGT. V was clipped by 1 base and J by 8 bases; unmatched bases: 5. The CDR3 totals 15 residues. TCRdb redid the calling of the RT-PCR reads with MiXCR, one entry per CDR3 protein. The repertoire includes roughly 800 distinct CDR3 sequences, more than 80% of them detected once, and roughly 23% sits in the top ten. In regard to this clonotype: As yet, its antigen is unknown.

This clonotype was obtained from a female donor who received the yellow fever vaccine. The chain has TRBV6-1 and TRBJ2-1; 10 positions match TRBD2. The specimen was T cells from blood (PBMCs), unsorted or a sorted subset (not recorded which), collected before or after yellow fever vaccination (not recorded which). CDR3 DNA: TGTGCCAGCAGTGAAGGGCTAGCGGGGGCCCATGAGCAGTTCTTC. Amino acids: CASSEGLAGAHEQFF.